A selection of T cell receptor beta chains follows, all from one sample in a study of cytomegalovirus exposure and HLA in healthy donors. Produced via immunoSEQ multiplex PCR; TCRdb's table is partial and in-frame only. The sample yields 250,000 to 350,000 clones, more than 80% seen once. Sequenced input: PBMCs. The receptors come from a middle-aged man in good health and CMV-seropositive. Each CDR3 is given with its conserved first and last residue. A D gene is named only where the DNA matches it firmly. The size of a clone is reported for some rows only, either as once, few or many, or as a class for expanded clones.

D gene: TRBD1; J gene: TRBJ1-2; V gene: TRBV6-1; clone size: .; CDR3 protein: CASSRGQANYGYTF; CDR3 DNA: TGTGCCAGCAGTCGGGGACAGGCTAACTATGGCTACACCTTC
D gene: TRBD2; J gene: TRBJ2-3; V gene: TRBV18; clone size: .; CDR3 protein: CASSPREGSSTDTQYF; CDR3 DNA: TGTGCCAGCTCACCACGGGAGGGATCTAGCACAGATACGCAGTATTTT
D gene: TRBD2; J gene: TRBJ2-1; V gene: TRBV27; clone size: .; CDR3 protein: CASSLSGGLAGRDEQFF; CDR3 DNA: TGTGCCAGCAGTTTATCGGGGGGACTAGCGGGACGGGATGAGCAGTTCTTC
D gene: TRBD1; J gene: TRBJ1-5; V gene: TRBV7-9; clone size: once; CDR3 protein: CSSSLVGQGAEQPQHF; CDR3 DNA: TGTTCCAGCAGCTTAGTAGGACAGGGAGCGGAGCAGCCCCAGCATTTT
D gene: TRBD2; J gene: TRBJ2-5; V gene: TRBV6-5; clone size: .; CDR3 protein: CASSSPSGGEETQYF; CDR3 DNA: TGTGCCAGCAGTAGTCCTAGCGGGGGGGAAGAGACCCAGTACTTC
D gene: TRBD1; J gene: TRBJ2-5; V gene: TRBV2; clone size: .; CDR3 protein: CASSEKRTGQETQYF; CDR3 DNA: TGTGCCAGCAGTGAGAAACGGACAGGACAAGAGACCCAGTACTTC
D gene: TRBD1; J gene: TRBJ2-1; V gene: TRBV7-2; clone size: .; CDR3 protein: CASSFGQGRIHEQFF; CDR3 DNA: TGTGCCAGCAGCTTCGGACAGGGTCGAATACATGAGCAGTTCTTC
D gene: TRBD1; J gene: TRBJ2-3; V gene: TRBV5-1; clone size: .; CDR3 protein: CASSLDSGTVGTDTQYF; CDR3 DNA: TGCGCCAGCAGCTTAGATTCAGGGACAGTGGGCACAGATACGCAGTATTTT
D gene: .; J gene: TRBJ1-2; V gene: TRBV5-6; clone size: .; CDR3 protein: CASSLPGSVYGYTF; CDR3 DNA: TGTGCCAGCAGCTTGCCGGGTTCAGTATATGGCTACACCTTC
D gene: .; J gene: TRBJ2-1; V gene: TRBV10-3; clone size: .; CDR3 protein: CAISDPHETPGHEQFF; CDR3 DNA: TGTGCCATCAGTGACCCGCACGAGACGCCTGGGCATGAGCAGTTCTTC
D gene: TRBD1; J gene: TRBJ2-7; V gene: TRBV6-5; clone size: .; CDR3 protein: CASSSGQGVMYEQYF; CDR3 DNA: TGTGCCAGCAGTTCTGGACAGGGGGTCATGTACGAGCAGTACTTC
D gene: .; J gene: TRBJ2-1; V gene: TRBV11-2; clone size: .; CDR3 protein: CASSLGRVDEQFF; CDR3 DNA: TGTGCCAGCAGCTTAGGCAGGGTCGATGAGCAGTTCTTC
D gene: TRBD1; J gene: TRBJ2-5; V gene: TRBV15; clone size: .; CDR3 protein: CATSRDLGGDETQYF; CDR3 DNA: TGTGCCACCAGCAGAGATCTAGGGGGCGATGAGACCCAGTACTTC
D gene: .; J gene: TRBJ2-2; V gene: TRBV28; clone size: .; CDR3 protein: CASTPPRGEGTGELFF; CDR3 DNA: TGTGCCAGCACCCCACCTCGGGGTGAGGGCACCGGGGAGCTGTTTTTT
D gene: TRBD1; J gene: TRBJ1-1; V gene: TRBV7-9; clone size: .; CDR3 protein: CASSLQGVGTEAFF; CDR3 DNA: TGTGCCAGCAGCTTACAGGGGGTTGGCACTGAAGCTTTCTTT
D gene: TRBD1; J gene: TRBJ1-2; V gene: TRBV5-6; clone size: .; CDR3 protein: CASSPDRGLYGYTF; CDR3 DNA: TGTGCCAGCAGCCCAGACAGGGGACTCTATGGCTACACCTTC
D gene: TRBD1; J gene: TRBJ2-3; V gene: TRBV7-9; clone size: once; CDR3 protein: CASSLQGEPTDTQYF; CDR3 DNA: TGTGCCAGCAGCCTCCAGGGGGAACCCACAGATACGCAGTATTTT
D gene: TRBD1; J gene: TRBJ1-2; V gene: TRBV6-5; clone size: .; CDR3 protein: CASSPRGQITYGYTF; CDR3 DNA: TGTGCCAGCAGTCCCCGGGGACAGATAACCTATGGCTACACCTTC
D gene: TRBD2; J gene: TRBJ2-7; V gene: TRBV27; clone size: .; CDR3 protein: CASRGLAGSSYEQYF; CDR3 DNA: TGTGCCAGCAGGGGACTAGCGGGGAGCTCCTACGAGCAGTACTTC
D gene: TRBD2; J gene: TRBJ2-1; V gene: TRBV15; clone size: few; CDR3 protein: CATSRDLGGEQFF; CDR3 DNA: TGTGCCACCAGCAGAGATTTGGGAGGGGAGCAGTTCTTC
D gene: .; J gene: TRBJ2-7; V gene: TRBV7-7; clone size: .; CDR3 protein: CASSSGDLPYEQYF; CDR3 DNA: TGCGCTAGCAGCTCAGGGGATCTTCCCTACGAGCAGTACTTC
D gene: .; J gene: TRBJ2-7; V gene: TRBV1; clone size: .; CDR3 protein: CTSTNDWSGEQYF; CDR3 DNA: TGCACCAGCACTAACGACTGGAGCGGCGAGCAGTACTTC
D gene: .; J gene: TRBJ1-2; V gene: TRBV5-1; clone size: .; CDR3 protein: CASIGPGNGYTF; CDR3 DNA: TGCGCCAGCATTGGGCCGGGAAATGGCTACACCTTC
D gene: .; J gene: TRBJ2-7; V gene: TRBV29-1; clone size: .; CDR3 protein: CSAADSSTYEQYF; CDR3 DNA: TGCAGCGCCGCGGACAGCTCGACCTACGAGCAGTACTTC
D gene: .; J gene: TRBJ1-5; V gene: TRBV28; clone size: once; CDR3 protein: CASSLTEGGNQPQHF; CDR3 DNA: TGTGCCAGCAGTTTAACAGAGGGAGGCAATCAGCCCCAGCATTTT
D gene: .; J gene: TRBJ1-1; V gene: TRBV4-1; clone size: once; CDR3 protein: CASSTVPQGNTEAFF; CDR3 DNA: TGCGCCAGCAGCACCGTGCCTCAGGGGAACACTGAAGCTTTCTTT
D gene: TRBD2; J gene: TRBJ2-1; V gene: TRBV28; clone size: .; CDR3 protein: CASSTPHRGRDNEQFF; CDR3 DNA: TGTGCCAGCAGTACACCCCATCGCGGGAGGGACAATGAGCAGTTCTTC
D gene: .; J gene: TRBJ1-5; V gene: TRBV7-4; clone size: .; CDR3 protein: CASSLEENSYSNQPQHF; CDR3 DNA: TGTGCCAGCAGCTTAGAAGAGAACAGCTATAGCAATCAGCCCCAGCATTTT
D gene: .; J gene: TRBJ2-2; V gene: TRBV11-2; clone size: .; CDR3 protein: CASSVIGPGELFF; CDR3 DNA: TGTGCCAGCAGCGTAATTGGGCCCGGGGAGCTGTTTTTT
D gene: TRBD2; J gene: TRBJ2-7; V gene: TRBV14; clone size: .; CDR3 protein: CASSQGPGTSYEQYF; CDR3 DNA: TGTGCCAGCAGCCAAGGCCCCGGGACTAGCTACGAGCAGTACTTC
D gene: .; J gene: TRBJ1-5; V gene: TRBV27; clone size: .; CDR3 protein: CASSYRGGREPQHF; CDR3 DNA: TGTGCCAGCAGTTACCGAGGGGGAAGAGAACCCCAGCATTTT
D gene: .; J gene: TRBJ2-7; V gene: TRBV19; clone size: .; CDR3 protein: CASSISDNRYQTYEQYF; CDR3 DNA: TGTGCCAGTAGTATATCCGACAACAGGTACCAGACCTACGAGCAGTACTTC
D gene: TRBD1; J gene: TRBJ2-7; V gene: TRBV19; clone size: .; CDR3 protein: CASSARDRGTPYEQYF; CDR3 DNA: TGTGCCAGTAGTGCCCGGGACAGGGGAACCCCCTACGAGCAGTACTTC
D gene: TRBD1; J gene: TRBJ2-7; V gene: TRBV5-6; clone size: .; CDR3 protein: CASSWDRRMQYF; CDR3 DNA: TGTGCCAGCAGCTGGGACAGGAGGATGCAGTACTTC
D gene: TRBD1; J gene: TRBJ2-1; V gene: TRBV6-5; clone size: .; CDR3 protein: CASARQGSSYNEQFF; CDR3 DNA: TGTGCCAGCGCCCGACAGGGGAGCTCCTACAATGAGCAGTTCTTC
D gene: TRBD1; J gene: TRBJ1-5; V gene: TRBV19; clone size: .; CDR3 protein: CASKGQGVAPQHF; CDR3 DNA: TGTGCCAGTAAGGGACAGGGGGTCGCGCCCCAGCATTTT
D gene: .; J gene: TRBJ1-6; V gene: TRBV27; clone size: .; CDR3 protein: CASRLGGINSPLHF; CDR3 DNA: TGTGCCAGCAGGTTGGGCGGGATTAATTCACCCCTCCACTTT
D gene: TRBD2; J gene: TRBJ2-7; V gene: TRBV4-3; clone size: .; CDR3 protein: CASSHTGTSYEQYF; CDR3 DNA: TGCGCCAGCAGCCACACCGGGACTAGCTACGAGCAGTACTTC
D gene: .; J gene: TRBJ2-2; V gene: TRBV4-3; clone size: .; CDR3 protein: CASSQDLRSSNTGELFF; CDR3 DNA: TGCGCCAGCAGCCAAGATCTACGTAGCTCTAACACCGGGGAGCTGTTTTTT
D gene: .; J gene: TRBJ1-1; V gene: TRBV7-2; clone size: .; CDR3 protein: CASSRRQTMNTEAFF; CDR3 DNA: TGTGCCAGCAGCCGCCGACAGACCATGAACACTGAAGCTTTCTTT
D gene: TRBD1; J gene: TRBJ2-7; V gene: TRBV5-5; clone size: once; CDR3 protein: CASSPRTGAENEQYF; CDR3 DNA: TGTGCCAGCAGCCCCCGGACAGGGGCTGAGAACGAGCAGTACTTC
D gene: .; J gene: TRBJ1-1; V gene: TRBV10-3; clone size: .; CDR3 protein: CAISVSGVEMNTEAFF; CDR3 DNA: TGTGCCATCAGTGTAAGCGGGGTCGAAATGAACACTGAAGCTTTCTTT
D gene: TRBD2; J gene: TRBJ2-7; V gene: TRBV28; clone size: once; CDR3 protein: CASSPPGLGYEQYF; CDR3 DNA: TGTGCCAGCAGTCCCCCTGGACTAGGGTACGAGCAGTACTTC
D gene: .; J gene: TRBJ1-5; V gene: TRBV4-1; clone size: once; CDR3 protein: CASSPPSQGSLNQPQHF; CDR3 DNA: TGCGCCAGCAGCCCACCCTCGCAGGGAAGCCTCAATCAGCCCCAGCATTTT